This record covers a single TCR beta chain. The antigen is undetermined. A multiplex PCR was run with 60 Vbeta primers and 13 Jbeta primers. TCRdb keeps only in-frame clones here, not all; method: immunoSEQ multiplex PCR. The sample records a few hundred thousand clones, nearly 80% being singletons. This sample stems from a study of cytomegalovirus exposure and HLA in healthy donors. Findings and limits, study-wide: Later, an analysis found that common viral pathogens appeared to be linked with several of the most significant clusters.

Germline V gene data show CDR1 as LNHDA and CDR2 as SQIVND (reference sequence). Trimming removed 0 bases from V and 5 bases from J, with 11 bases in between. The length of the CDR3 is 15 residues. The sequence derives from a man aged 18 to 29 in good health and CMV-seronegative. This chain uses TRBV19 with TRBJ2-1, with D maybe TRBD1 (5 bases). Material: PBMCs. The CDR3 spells CASSIEGAGNNEQFF. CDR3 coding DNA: TGTGCCAGTAGTATAGAAGGGGCTGGCAACAATGAGCAGTTCTTC.